This TCR beta chain was sequenced in a study of blood T cell repertoires in COVID-19. Germline V gives CDR1 MNHEY, CDR2 SMNVEV (reference sequence). Trimming left V 0 bases short and J 3 bases short, with 11 bases between. The CDR3 is made up of 15 amino acids. As processed by the authors: Reference gene primers were amplified, and this amplification served to estimate nucleated cell counts. The protocol was immunoSEQ multiplex PCR, while the TCRdb copy is restricted to in-frame clones and leaves out a portion. For V, J and clone size, that table is used; D and trimming come from the DNA. Among tens of thousands of clones, more than 75% were seen once, and the ten largest hold roughly a fifth.

The rearrangement uses TRBV27 and TRBJ1-2; a weak D match, TRBD1 (5 bases). This sequence was found in a human donor in a cohort sampled during active COVID-19. The specimen was peripheral blood. CDR3 amino acids: CASSLSTAGYYGYTF. The DNA of the CDR3 is TGTGCCAGCAGTTTATCGACAGCAGGCTACTATGGCTACACCTTC.